This T cell receptor beta chain was profiled in a study of PD-L1 blockade in urothelial cancer (dated by TCRdb to 2016 to 2017). Context from the whole study: Every patient began therapy in 2014 and was given atezolizumab 1,200 mg intravenously every 3 weeks. About 85% of the 29 patients were males with bladder-origin urothelial cancer, and about 65% of the roughly 30 reported a prior smoking history. Patients had an ECOG performance status of 0 or 1 and had received between 0 and 3 prior chemotherapy regimens. Blood samples were analyzed at 3 weeks after treatment start (second dose) and at 6 weeks after treatment start. Blood samples yielded a median of around 150,000 T cells and more than 75,000 unique TCRs, with median clonality about 0.08. An exploratory multi-omic analysis was conducted of the somatic, immune and clinical correlates of response to PD-L1 blockade with atezolizumab in urothelial cancer. Pretreatment tumor samples, along with matched peripheral blood collected serially before and after atezolizumab treatment, underwent TCR sequencing. Durable clinical benefit was defined as progression-free survival longer than 6 months, and TCR features were also tested against progression-free and overall survival. In the same patients, pretreatment tumors underwent whole exome sequencing and RNA sequencing in addition to TCR sequencing. Durable clinical benefit was achieved by nine patients and was not achieved by 20 patients. Twenty-nine patients had pretreatment blood TCR-seq, some 24 had at least one posttreatment blood collection, and some 24 had tumor TCR-seq.

Findings and caveats that apply to the study as a whole: Small sample size (n ≈ 28) and many exploratory analyses mean the results are intended to be hypothesis-generating. Improved progression-free and overall survival was associated with having pretreatment peripheral blood TCR clonality below the median. Greater expansion of tumor-associated TCR clones in peripheral blood 3 weeks after the start of treatment was observed in patients with durable benefit (n ≈ 22, p = 0.022).

In the germline V gene (reference sequence), CDR1 corresponds to WNHNN and CDR2 to SYGVQD. V is trimmed back by 2 bases and J by 0 bases, and the junction contains 6 bases that no gene match accounts for. The CDR3 goes from the cysteine to the phenylalanine over 16 residues. Only the CDR3 portion is preserved as DNA: 48 bases, with reading frame beginning at the first base. Regarding this clone: Its binding antigen is unknown. Base qualities are not provided; no much larger clone lies one nucleotide away.

The sample's time point label, in plain terms: pretreatment peripheral blood. A cohort of roughly 30 patients with locally advanced or metastatic urothelial carcinoma, treated at Memorial Sloan Kettering on a trial protocol, was included. Peripheral blood mononuclear cells were collected from each patient pretreatment and during treatment, giving between 1 and 8 total time points per patient. The Qiagen DNeasy Blood extraction kit was used to purify genomic DNA from total PBMCs and tumor samples. PBMCs were collected pretreatment and during treatment and were isolated and stored as previously described. Synthetic TCR analog templates were spiked into each PCR to estimate absolute template abundance from read counts. The immunoSEQ assay used bias-controlled V and J gene primers to amplify TCRbeta CDR3 regions from genomic DNA. Rearranged TCRbeta segments were sequenced at approximately 20X coverage. The paper's data handling went like this. Sequencing errors were corrected by clustering and CDR3s were annotated against IMGT to assign V, D and J genes. Only productive TCRbeta rearrangements were used in downstream analyses, excluding out-of-frame or stop-codon sequences. To compute clonality, Shannon entropy was normalized by the log of the number of unique productive sequences and then subtracted from one. Fisher's exact test with Benjamini-Hochberg correction, using a cutoff of adjusted p below 0.01, was how clones that differed between time points or between blood and tumor were identified. TCRdb took this table from immuneACCESS and kept in-frame rearrangements with V and J called. Such tables lack part of the clones; where checked against another copy, unresolved V genes explain under half of the gap, and the rest is unexplained. D and trimming come from the DNA, and the V and J calls and clone size come from that table. This sample is represented by about 57,000 clones; roughly 81% of them were singletons. 5% to 7% of the sample belongs to the ten largest clones.

The starting material was PBMCs, obtained around atezolizumab (anti-PD-L1) treatment. The origin of this receptor is a man aged 65-85 years with urothelial cancer. The rearrangement combines TRBV10-1 with TRBJ2-5, and TRBD1 aligns with 7 junction nucleotides. The CDR3 in this case is CASSEAGTAYQETQYF. Here is the DNA: TGCGCCAGCAGTGAGGCCGGGACAGCCTACCAAGAGACCCAGTACTTC.